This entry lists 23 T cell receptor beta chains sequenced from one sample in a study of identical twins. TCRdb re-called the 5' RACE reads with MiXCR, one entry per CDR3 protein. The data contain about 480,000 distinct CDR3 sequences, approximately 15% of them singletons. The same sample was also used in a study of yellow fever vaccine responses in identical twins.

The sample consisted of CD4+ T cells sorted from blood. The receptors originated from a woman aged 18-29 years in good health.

The CDR3 here is CASSQEGGGDQPQHF. CDR3 nucleotides: TGCGCCAGCAGCCAAGAAGGTGGCGGGGATCAGCCCCAGCATTTT. The V gene is TRBV4-3, the J gene TRBJ1-5; no definite D call. The CDR3 contains 15 residues. Germline V gene data show CDR1 as LGHNA and CDR2 as YSLEER. Trimming took 0 bases from V and 5 from J, leaving 11 bases between them.

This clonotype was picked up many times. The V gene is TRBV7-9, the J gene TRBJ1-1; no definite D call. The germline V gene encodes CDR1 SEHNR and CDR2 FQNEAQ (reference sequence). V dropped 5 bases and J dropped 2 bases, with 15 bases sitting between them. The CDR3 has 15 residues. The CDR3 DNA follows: TGTGCCAGCAGCCCATCAGGTTCGGGAAACACTGAAGCTTTCTTT. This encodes CASSPSGSGNTEAFF. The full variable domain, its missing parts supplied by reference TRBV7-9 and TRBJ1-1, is DTGVSQNPRHKITKRGQNVTFRCDPISEHNRLYWYRQTLGQGPEFLTYFQNEAQLEKSRLLSDRFSAERPKGSFSTLEIQRTEQGDSAMYLCASSPSGSGNTEAFFGQGTRLTVV.

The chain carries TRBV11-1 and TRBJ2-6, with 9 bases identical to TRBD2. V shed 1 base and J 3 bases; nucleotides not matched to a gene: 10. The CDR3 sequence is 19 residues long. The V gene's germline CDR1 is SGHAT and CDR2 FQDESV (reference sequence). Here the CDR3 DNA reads TGTGCCAGCAGCTTAGAGCTCCTAGCGGGATCTCTTGGGGCCAACGTCCTGACTTTC. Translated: CASSLELLAGSLGANVLTF.

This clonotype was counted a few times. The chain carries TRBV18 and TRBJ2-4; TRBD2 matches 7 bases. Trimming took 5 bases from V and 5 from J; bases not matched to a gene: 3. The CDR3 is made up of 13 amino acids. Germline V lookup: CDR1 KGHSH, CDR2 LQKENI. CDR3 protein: CASSSRGENIQYF. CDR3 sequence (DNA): TGTGCCAGCTCAAGCCGGGGGGAAAACATTCAGTACTTC. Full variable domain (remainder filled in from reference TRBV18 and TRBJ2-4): NAGVMQNPRHLVRRRGQEARLRCSPMKGHSHVYWYRQLPEEGLKFMVYLQKENIIDESGMPKERFSAEFPKEGPSILRIQQVVRGDSAAYFCASSSRGENIQYFGAGTRLSVL.

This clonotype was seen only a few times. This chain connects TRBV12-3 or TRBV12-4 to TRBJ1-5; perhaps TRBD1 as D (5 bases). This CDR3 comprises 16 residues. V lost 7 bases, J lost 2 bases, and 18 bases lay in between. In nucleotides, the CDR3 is TGTGCCAGCACCTTGGGGGAAGGGGTAGGCAATCAGCCCCAGCATTTT. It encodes CASTLGEGVGNQPQHF.

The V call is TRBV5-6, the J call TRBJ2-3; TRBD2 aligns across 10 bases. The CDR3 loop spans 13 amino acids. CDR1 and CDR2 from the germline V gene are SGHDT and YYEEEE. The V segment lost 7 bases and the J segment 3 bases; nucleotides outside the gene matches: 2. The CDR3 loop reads CASLAGATDTQYF. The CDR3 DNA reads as TGTGCCAGCCTAGCGGGGGCGACAGATACGCAGTATTTT.

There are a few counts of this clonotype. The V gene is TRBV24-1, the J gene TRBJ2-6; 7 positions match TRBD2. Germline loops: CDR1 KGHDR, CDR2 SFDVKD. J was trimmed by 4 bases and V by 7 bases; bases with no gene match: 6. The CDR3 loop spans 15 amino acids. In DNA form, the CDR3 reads TGTGCCACCAGCGGGGGGTCTACCGGGGCCAACGTCCTGACTTTC. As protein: CATSGGSTGANVLTF.

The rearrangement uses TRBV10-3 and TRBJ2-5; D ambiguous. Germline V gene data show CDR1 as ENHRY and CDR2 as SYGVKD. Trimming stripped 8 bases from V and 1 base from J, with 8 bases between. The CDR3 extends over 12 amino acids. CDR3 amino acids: CAIGSSQETQYF. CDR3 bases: TGTGCCATCGGGTCTAGCCAAGAGACCCAGTACTTC.

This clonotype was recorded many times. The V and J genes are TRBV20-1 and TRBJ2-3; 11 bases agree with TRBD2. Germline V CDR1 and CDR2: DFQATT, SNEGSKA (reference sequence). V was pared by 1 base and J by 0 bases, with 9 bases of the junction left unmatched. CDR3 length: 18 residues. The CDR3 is CSARALAGDPSSTDTQYF. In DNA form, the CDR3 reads TGCAGTGCTAGAGCACTAGCGGGAGACCCGAGTAGCACAGATACGCAGTATTTT.

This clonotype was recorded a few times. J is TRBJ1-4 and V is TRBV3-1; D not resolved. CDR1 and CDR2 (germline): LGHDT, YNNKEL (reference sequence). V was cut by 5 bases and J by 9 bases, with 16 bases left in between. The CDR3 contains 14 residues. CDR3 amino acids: CASSAGPSVKKLFF. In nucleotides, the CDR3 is TGTGCCAGCAGCGCAGGACCTTCGGTGAAAAAACTGTTTTTT. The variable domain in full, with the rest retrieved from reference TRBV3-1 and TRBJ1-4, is DTAVSQTPKYLVTQMGNDKSIKCEQNLGHDTMYWYKQDSKKFLKIMFSYNNKELIINETVPNRFSPKSPDKAHLNLHINSLELGDSAVYFCASSAGPSVKKLFFGSGTQLSVL.

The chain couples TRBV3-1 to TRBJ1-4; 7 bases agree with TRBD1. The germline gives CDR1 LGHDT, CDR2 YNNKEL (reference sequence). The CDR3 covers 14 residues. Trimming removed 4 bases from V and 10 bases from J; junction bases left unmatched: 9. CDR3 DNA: TGTGCCAGCAGCCGGGGACAGTCGGGGGGAAAACTGTTTTTT. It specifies CASSRGQSGGKLFF.

The CDR3 region has the DNA TGCAGCGCCGGACAAAACTCTGGAAACACCATATATTTT. It specifies CSAGQNSGNTIYF. V is TRBV29-1 and J is TRBJ1-3, with a possible D match to TRBD1 (5 bases). Trimming left V 7 bases short and J 0 bases short, with 10 bases between. CDR1 SQVTM and CDR2 ANQGSEA come from the germline V gene. The CDR3 runs to 13 residues.

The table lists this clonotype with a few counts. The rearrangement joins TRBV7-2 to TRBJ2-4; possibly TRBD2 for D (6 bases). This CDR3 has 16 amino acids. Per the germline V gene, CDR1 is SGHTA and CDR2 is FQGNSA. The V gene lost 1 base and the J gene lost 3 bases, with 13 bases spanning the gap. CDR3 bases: TGTGCCAGCAGCTTAGTGCGGGAATCGGTCAAAAACATTCAGTACTTC. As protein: CASSLVRESVKNIQYF.

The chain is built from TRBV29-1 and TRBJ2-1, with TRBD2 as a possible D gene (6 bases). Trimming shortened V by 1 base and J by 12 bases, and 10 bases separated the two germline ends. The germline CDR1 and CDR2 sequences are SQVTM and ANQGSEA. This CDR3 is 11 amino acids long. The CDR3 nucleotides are TGCAGCGTTGAAGGTAGCGGAGGGCAGTTCTTC. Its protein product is CSVEGSGGQFF.

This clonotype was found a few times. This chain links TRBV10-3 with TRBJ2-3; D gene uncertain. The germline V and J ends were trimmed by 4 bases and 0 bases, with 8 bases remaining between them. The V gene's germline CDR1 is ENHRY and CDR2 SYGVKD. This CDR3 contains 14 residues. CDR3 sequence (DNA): TGTGCCATCAGTGGTCTGTCGAGCACAGATACGCAGTATTTT. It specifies CAISGLSSTDTQYF.

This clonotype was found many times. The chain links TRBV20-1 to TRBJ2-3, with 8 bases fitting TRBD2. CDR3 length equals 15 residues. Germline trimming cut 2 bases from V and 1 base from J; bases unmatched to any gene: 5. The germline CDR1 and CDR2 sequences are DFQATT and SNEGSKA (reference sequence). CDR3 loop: CSARNGRVGTDTQYF. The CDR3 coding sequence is TGCAGTGCTAGAAACGGGAGGGTTGGCACAGATACGCAGTATTTT.

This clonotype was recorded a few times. The CDR3 loop is CASSGISGSSYNEQFF. CDR3 DNA sequence: TGTGCCAGCAGCGGGATCAGCGGGAGCTCCTACAATGAGCAGTTCTTC. This sequence joins TRBV25-1 and TRBJ2-1, with 8 bases that match TRBD2. The CDR3 runs 16 residues. The ends lost 6 bases at V and 0 bases at J; junction bases unmatched: 7. From germline, CDR1 is MGHDK and CDR2 SYGVNS.

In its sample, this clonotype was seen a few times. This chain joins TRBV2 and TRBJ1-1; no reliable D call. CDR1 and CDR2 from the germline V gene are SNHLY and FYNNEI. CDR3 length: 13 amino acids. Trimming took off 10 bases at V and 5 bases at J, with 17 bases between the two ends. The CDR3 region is CATREVKRTEAFF. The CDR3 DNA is TGTGCCACAAGGGAGGTTAAGAGGACTGAAGCTTTCTTT.

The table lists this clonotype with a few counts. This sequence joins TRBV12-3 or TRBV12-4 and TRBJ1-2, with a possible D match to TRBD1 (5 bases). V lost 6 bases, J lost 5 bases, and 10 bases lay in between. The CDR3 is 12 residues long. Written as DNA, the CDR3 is TGTGCCAGCAGGAGGGACCGATATGGCTACACCTTC. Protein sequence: CASRRDRYGYTF.

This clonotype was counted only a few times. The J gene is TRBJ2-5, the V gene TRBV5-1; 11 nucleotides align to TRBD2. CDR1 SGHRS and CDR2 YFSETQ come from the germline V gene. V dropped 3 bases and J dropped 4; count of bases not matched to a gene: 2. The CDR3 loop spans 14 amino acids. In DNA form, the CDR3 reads TGCGCCAGCAGCTACGGACTAGCGGGAGAGACCCAGTACTTC. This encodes CASSYGLAGETQYF.

The chain's CDR3 is CASSVGGDGELFF. The CDR3, as DNA: TGTGCCAGCAGCGTTGGTGGAGACGGGGAGCTGTTTTTT. This chain links TRBV9 with TRBJ2-2; D is unclear. V lost 2 bases to trimming and J lost 7 bases, with 9 bases between them. CDR1 and CDR2 (germline): SGDLS, YYNGEE. This CDR3 has 13 amino acids.

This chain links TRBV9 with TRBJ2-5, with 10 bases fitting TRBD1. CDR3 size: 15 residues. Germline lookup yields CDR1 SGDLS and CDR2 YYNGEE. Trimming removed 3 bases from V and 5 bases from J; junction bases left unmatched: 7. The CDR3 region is CASSARDRGRETQYF. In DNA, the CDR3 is TGTGCCAGCAGCGCCCGGGACAGGGGTCGGGAGACCCAGTACTTC.

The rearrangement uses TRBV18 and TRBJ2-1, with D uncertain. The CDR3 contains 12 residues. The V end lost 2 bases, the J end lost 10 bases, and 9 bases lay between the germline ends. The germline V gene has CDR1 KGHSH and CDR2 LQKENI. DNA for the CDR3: TGTGCCAGCTCACCAGGGATTTGGGAGCAGTTCTTC. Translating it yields CASSPGIWEQFF.